Listed below are T cell receptor beta chains from one sample, sequenced in a study of blood T cell repertoires in COVID-19. This table comes from immunoSEQ multiplex PCR, and its TCRdb copy is limited to in-frame clones, with some not included. The sample contains approximately 200,000 clones, 65% to 90% of which appear only once. The sample consisted of PBMCs or T cells enriched from blood (not recorded which). The source of these receptors is a man aged 35-49 years who had recovered from COVID-19. Both conserved end residues are part of each CDR3. Fields, in order: J gene, clone size, D gene, V gene, CDR3 DNA, CDR3 protein. The D gene is left open where the match is weak. The listing skips clone size in some rows; elsewhere it reads once, few, many or a size class.

j_call: TRBJ1-1
clone_size: -
d_call: -
v_call: TRBV12-3/TRBV12-4
cdr3_nt: TGTGCCAGCAGGATCCGGACTGAAGCTTTCTTT
cdr3_aa: CASRIRTEAFF

j_call: TRBJ1-2
clone_size: -
d_call: -
v_call: TRBV12-3/TRBV12-4
cdr3_nt: TGTGCCAGCACTGGGGAGGGCTATGGCTACACCTTC
cdr3_aa: CASTGEGYGYTF

j_call: TRBJ1-4
clone_size: -
d_call: TRBD1
v_call: TRBV6-5
cdr3_nt: TGTGCCAGCAGCGGCAGGACAGGAGATGAAAAACTGTTTTTT
cdr3_aa: CASSGRTGDEKLFF

j_call: TRBJ2-3
clone_size: -
d_call: TRBD2
v_call: TRBV27
cdr3_nt: TGTGCCAGCAGTCGCTTTCAGGGACTAGCGGGATTGGATACGCAGTATTTT
cdr3_aa: CASSRFQGLAGLDTQYF

j_call: TRBJ2-5
clone_size: -
d_call: TRBD1
v_call: TRBV4-2
cdr3_nt: TGTGCCAGCAGCCAAGGAACAGGGGACCAAGAGACCCAGTACTTC
cdr3_aa: CASSQGTGDQETQYF

j_call: TRBJ2-3
clone_size: -
d_call: -
v_call: TRBV9
cdr3_nt: TGTGCCAGCAGCGTGCGGGACTCCACAGATACGCAGTATTTT
cdr3_aa: CASSVRDSTDTQYF

j_call: TRBJ2-7
clone_size: -
d_call: TRBD1
v_call: TRBV7-9
cdr3_nt: TGTGCCAGCAGCGAAGGACAGGGATTAAGGATCTACGAGCAGTACTTC
cdr3_aa: CASSEGQGLRIYEQYF

j_call: TRBJ2-2
clone_size: -
d_call: TRBD2
v_call: TRBV27
cdr3_nt: TGTGCCAGCAGTCCGGAGTTAGCGGGAGTTTTCCACGGGGAGCTGTTTTTT
cdr3_aa: CASSPELAGVFHGELFF

j_call: TRBJ1-2
clone_size: -
d_call: -
v_call: TRBV7-6
cdr3_nt: TGTGCCAGCAGCAAATCGCGGGGGGCAGGGGAGGATGGCTACACCTTC
cdr3_aa: CASSKSRGAGEDGYTF

j_call: TRBJ1-1
clone_size: -
d_call: -
v_call: TRBV19
cdr3_nt: TGTGCCAGTAGTCTCCGGGACACTACGAACACTGAAGCTTTCTTT
cdr3_aa: CASSLRDTTNTEAFF

j_call: TRBJ2-2
clone_size: -
d_call: TRBD2
v_call: TRBV7-2
cdr3_nt: TGTGCCAGCAGCTTAGCTGCGGGAGGCTCCACCGGGGAGCTGTTTTTT
cdr3_aa: CASSLAAGGSTGELFF

j_call: TRBJ1-4
clone_size: -
d_call: -
v_call: TRBV7-9
cdr3_nt: TGTGCCAGCAGCGCCCGGGCGGGGGAAAAACTGTTTTTT
cdr3_aa: CASSARAGEKLFF

j_call: TRBJ1-2
clone_size: once
d_call: -
v_call: TRBV6-5
cdr3_nt: TGTGCCAGCAACCCCCCCGGGACTGAAAATGGCTACACCTTC
cdr3_aa: CASNPPGTENGYTF

j_call: TRBJ2-3
clone_size: -
d_call: TRBD2
v_call: TRBV27
cdr3_nt: TGTGCCAGCAGTTCACCTAGCGGAACCACAGATACGCAGTATTTT
cdr3_aa: CASSSPSGTTDTQYF

j_call: TRBJ1-5
clone_size: -
d_call: -
v_call: TRBV29-1
cdr3_nt: TGCAGCGTTGGTAGCAGGGATGGTCAGCCCCAGCATTTT
cdr3_aa: CSVGSRDGQPQHF

j_call: TRBJ2-7
clone_size: -
d_call: TRBD2
v_call: TRBV19
cdr3_nt: TGTGCCAGTACTGGGACTAGCGGAAACCCCTCCTACGAGCAGTACTTC
cdr3_aa: CASTGTSGNPSYEQYF

j_call: TRBJ1-1
clone_size: -
d_call: -
v_call: TRBV11-3
cdr3_nt: TGTGCCAGCAGCTTGGGACACACCGACACTGAAGCTTTCTTT
cdr3_aa: CASSLGHTDTEAFF

j_call: TRBJ1-1
clone_size: -
d_call: TRBD1
v_call: TRBV5-1
cdr3_nt: TGCGCCAGCAGCCAGGGGGCGTTGAACACTGAAGCTTTCTTT
cdr3_aa: CASSQGALNTEAFF

j_call: TRBJ2-1
clone_size: -
d_call: TRBD1
v_call: TRBV7-6
cdr3_nt: TGTGCCAGCAGCTTAGATAGGACAGGGCGAGGTCCTAACAATGAGCAGTTCTTC
cdr3_aa: CASSLDRTGRGPNNEQFF

j_call: TRBJ1-1
clone_size: many
d_call: TRBD1
v_call: TRBV19
cdr3_nt: TGTGCCAGCAATCAATTTTGGCCGAGACAGGGTAACACTGAAGCTTTCTTT
cdr3_aa: CASNQFWPRQGNTEAFF

j_call: TRBJ2-1
clone_size: -
d_call: -
v_call: TRBV7-8
cdr3_nt: TGTGCCAGCAGCTTAATGCGGGACAATGAGCAGTTCTTC
cdr3_aa: CASSLMRDNEQFF

j_call: TRBJ2-7
clone_size: once
d_call: -
v_call: TRBV11-2
cdr3_nt: TGTGCCAGCAGCGAGGGACAAATCTCCTACGAGCAGTACTTC
cdr3_aa: CASSEGQISYEQYF

j_call: TRBJ1-3
clone_size: few
d_call: -
v_call: TRBV9
cdr3_nt: TGTGCCAGCAGCGTGGAGGGATGGCACTCTGGAAACACCATATATTTT
cdr3_aa: CASSVEGWHSGNTIYF

j_call: TRBJ1-3
clone_size: -
d_call: TRBD1
v_call: TRBV27
cdr3_nt: TGTGCCAGCGGACAGGGACTTCTTAGAGGAAACACCATATATTTT
cdr3_aa: CASGQGLLRGNTIYF

j_call: TRBJ2-1
clone_size: -
d_call: TRBD2
v_call: TRBV5-4
cdr3_nt: TGTGCCAGCAGCTCCGGGACTAGCGGAAATGAGCAGTTCTTC
cdr3_aa: CASSSGTSGNEQFF

j_call: TRBJ2-5
clone_size: -
d_call: -
v_call: TRBV6-2/TRBV6-3
cdr3_nt: TGTGCCAGCAGTGCCCCCGTGGGAGGTAGAGAGACCCAGTACTTC
cdr3_aa: CASSAPVGGRETQYF

j_call: TRBJ2-5
clone_size: -
d_call: -
v_call: TRBV4-2
cdr3_nt: TGTGCCAGCAGCCAAGTTGAGCGGGCCCTCCAAGAGACCCAGTACTTC
cdr3_aa: CASSQVERALQETQYF

j_call: TRBJ2-7
clone_size: -
d_call: -
v_call: TRBV11-2
cdr3_nt: TGTGCCAGCAGCTTGAGGGCCTACGAGCAGTACTTC
cdr3_aa: CASSLRAYEQYF

j_call: TRBJ2-7
clone_size: once
d_call: TRBD2
v_call: TRBV30
cdr3_nt: TGTGCCTGGAGTAGGCTAGCGGGACAACCCGGATACGAGCAGTACTTC
cdr3_aa: CAWSRLAGQPGYEQYF

j_call: TRBJ1-1
clone_size: -
d_call: -
v_call: TRBV7-3
cdr3_nt: TGTGCCAGCAGCACCGCCGGGGGGATCACTGAAGCTTTCTTT
cdr3_aa: CASSTAGGITEAFF